There are a few counts of the clone carrying this TCR beta chain. Its antigen is unknown. Germline V CDR1 and CDR2: SGHAT, FQNNGV. V was trimmed by 4 bases and J by 2 bases, leaving 12 bases between them. CDR3 length equals 14 residues. Reverse transcription of all isolated RNA meant that expressed TCRB transcripts were sequenced. Assay used: immunoSEQ multiplex PCR; TCRdb lists only in-frame clones, some missing. The table has 120,000 to 150,000 clones, 9% to 10% seen once; the top ten hold less than 0.85%. The sample belongs to a study of beta chain features in type 1 diabetes. Looking at the study overall: Healthy donors and patients showed comparable age, gender and cell yields.

Study results and caveats: Cells expressing TCR highly could be over-represented by cDNA sequencing. In the patient group, naive, central memory and Treg TCRB repertoires seemed more alike than in the healthy donor group.

The sequenced material came from central memory CD4+ T cells from blood. J is TRBJ2-7 and V is TRBV11-2, with a possible D match to TRBD1 (6 bases). The source of this sequence is a woman aged 40 to 49 in good health. CDR3 DNA: TGTGCCAGCAGCTCGTCCCAGGGGACCTACGAGCAGTACTTC. This codes for CASSSSQGTYEQYF.